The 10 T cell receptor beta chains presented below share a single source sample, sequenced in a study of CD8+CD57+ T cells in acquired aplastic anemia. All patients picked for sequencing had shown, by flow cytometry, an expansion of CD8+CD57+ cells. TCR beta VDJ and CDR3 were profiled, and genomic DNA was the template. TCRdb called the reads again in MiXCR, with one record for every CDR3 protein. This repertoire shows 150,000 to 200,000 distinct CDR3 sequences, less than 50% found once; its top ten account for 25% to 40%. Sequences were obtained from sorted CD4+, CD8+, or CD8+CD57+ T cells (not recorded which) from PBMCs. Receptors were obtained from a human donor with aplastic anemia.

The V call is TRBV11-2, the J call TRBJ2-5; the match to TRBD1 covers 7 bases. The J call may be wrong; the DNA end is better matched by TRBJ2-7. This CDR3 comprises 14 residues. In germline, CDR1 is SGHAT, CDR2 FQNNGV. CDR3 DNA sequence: TGTGCCAGCAGCCCGGGACAGATACTCTACGAGCAGTACTTC. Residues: CASSPGQILYEQYF.

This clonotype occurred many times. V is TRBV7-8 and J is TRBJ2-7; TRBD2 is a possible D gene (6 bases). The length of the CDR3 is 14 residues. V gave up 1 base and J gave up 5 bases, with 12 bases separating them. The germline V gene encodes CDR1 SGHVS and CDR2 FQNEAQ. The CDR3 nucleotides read TGTGCCAGCAGCTTAGGACTAGTTTCCGACGAGCAGTACTTC. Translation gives CASSLGLVSDEQYF. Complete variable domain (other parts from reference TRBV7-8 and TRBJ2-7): GAGVSQSPRYKVAKRGQDVALRCDPISGHVSLFWYQQALGQGPEFLTYFQNEAQLDKSGLPSDRFFAERPEGSVSTLKIQRTQQEDSAVYLCASSLGLVSDEQYFGPGTRLTVT.

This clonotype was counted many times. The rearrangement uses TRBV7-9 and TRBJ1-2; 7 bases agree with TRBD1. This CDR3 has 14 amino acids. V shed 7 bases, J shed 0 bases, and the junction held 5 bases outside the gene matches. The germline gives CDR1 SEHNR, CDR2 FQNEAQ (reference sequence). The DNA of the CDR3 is TGTGCCAGCACACAGGGGATTACTAACTATGGCTACACCTTC. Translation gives CASTQGITNYGYTF.

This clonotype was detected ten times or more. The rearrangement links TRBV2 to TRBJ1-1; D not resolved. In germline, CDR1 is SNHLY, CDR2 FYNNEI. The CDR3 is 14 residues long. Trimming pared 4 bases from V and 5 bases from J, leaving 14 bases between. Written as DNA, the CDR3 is TGTGCCAGCAGTGGAGCATTATGGGGTACTGAAGCTTTCTTT. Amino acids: CASSGALWGTEAFF.

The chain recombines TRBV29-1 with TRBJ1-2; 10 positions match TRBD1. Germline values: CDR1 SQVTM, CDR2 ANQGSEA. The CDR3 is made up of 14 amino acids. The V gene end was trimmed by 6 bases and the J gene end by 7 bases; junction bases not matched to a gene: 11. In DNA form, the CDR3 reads TGCAGCGTGATACCCGACAGGGGGCTAAGTGGCTACACCTTC. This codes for CSVIPDRGLSGYTF.

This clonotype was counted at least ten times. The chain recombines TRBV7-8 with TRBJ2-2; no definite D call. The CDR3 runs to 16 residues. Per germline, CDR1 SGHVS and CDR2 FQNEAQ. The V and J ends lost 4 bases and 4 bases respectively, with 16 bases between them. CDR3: CASSSGSLHPTGELFF. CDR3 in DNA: TGTGCCAGCAGCTCTGGGTCGCTTCACCCCACCGGGGAGCTGTTTTTT.

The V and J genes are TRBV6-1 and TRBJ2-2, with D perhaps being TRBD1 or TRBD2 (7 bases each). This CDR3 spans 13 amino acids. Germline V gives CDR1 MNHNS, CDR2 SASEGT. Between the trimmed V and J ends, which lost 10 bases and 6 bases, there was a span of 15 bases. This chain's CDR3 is CATRGGYAGELFF. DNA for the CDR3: TGTGCCACCAGGGGGGGGTATGCCGGGGAGCTGTTTTTT.

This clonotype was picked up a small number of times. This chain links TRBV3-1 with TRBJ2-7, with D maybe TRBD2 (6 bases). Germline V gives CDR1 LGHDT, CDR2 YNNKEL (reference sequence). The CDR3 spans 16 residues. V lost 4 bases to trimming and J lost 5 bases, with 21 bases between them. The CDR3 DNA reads TGTGCCAGCAGCCCCTACCCTCCGGGGAGGACGGACGAGCAGTACTTC. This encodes CASSPYPPGRTDEQYF.

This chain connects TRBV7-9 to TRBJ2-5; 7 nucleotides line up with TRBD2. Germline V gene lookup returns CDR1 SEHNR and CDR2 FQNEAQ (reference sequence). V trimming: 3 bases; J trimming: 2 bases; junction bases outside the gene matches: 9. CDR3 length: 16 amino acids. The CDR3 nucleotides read TGTGCCAGCAGCTTGGGGACTGGACTAGGGCAAGAGACCCAGTACTTC. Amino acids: CASSLGTGLGQETQYF.

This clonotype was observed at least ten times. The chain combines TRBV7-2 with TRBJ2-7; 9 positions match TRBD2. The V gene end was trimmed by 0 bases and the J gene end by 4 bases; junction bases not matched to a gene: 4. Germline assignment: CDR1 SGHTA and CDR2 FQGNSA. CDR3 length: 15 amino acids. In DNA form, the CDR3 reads TGTGCCAGCAGCTTAGCGCTAGCGGGAAGGTACGAGCAGTACTTC. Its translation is CASSLALAGRYEQYF. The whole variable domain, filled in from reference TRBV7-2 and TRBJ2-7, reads GAGVSQSPSNKVTEKGKDVELRCDPISGHTALYWYRQSLGQGLEFLIYFQGNSAPDKSGLPSDRFSAERTGGSVSTLTIQRTQQEDSAVYLCASSLALAGRYEQYFGPGTRLTVT.